These 8 T cell receptor beta chains came from one sample sequenced in a study of blood T cell repertoires in COVID-19. Profiling relied on immunoSEQ multiplex PCR, and the TCRdb table lists in-frame clones only, not all of them. The sample shows almost 250,000 clones, more than 85% of them seen only once. The sample comprised PBMCs or T cells enriched from blood (not recorded which). All receptors come from a woman aged 45-60 years who had recovered from COVID-19.

This chain connects TRBV5-1 to TRBJ2-2; 8 positions match TRBD1. There are 15 residues in the CDR3. With V trimmed by 4 bases and J by 6 bases, 8 bases remained unmatched. The germline gives CDR1 SGHRS, CDR2 YFSETQ. As DNA, the CDR3 is TGCGCCAGCAGCCAGACGACAGGGGACGCCGGGGAGCTGTTTTTT. Protein sequence: CASSQTTGDAGELFF.

V and J are TRBV6-2 or TRBV6-3 and TRBJ2-1; the match to TRBD2 covers 11 bases. The CDR3 runs to 17 residues. After removal of 2 bases from V and 3 bases from J, the junction contained 6 bases not matched to a gene. The germline V gene has CDR1 MNHEY and CDR2 SVGEGT. This chain's CDR3 is CASSYLLGTSGYNEQFF. In DNA form, the CDR3 reads TGTGCCAGCAGTTACCTACTAGGGACTAGCGGCTACAATGAGCAGTTCTTC.

V usage is TRBV3-1 (or the pseudogene TRBV3-2) and J usage is TRBJ2-1; maybe TRBD1 (5 bases). The CDR3 loop spans 17 amino acids. V was trimmed by 0 bases and J by 3 bases, leaving 15 bases between them. CDR1 is LGHDT and CDR2 is YNNKEL in the germline V gene (reference sequence). CDR3 loop: CASSQEVSGHLYNEQFF. The DNA for the CDR3 is TGTGCCAGCAGCCAAGAGGTGTCCGGACACCTCTACAATGAGCAGTTCTTC.

The CDR3 nucleotides are TGTGCCGGGAAAAAGACTGAGGGTATCCATAATTCACCCCTCCACTTT. Translated: CAGKKTEGIHNSPLHF. The V call is TRBV11-2, the J call TRBJ1-6; no clear D gene. The germline V and J ends were trimmed by 11 bases and 5 bases, with 22 bases remaining between them. The CDR3 sequence is 16 residues long. Germline CDR1 SGHAT, CDR2 FQNNGV. Full variable domain (rest looked up from reference TRBV11-2 and TRBJ1-6): EAGVAQSPRYKIIEKRQSVAFWCNPISGHATLYWYQQILGQGPKLLIQFQNNGVVDDSQLPKDRFSAERLKGVDSTLKIQPAKLEDSAVYLCAGKKTEGIHNSPLHFGNGTRLTVT.

This clone was detected many times. V and J are TRBV3-1 (or the pseudogene TRBV3-2) and TRBJ2-5; D uncertain. Trimming stripped 4 bases from V and 1 base from J, with 10 bases between. The germline CDR1 and CDR2 sequences are LGHDT and YNNKEL (reference sequence). This CDR3 has 14 residues. The DNA of the CDR3 is TGTGCCAGCAGCCCTAAGTTCGCCCAAGAGACCCAGTACTTC. Its translation: CASSPKFAQETQYF.

This clone was recorded at least ten times. This chain connects TRBV29-1 to TRBJ2-5; 8 bases are a match to TRBD1. The V gene end was trimmed by 3 bases and the J gene end by 5 bases; junction bases not matched to a gene: 8. Germline CDR1 and CDR2: SQVTM and ANQGSEA. The CDR3 runs 14 residues. CDR3 DNA: TGCAGCGTTGATGGCAGGGGGCGCGGGGAGACCCAGTACTTC. Its protein product is CSVDGRGRGETQYF.

The chain employs TRBV1 and TRBJ2-3; no check of the table's D call, TRBD2, against the DNA was made. TRBV1 is marked as a pseudogene. This CDR3 comprises 17 residues. CDR3 protein: CTSSQDGGLQKVDTQYF. The CDR3 nucleotides are TGCACCAGCAGCCAAGACGGGGGACTACAAAAAGTAGATACGCAGTATTTT.

V is TRBV6-2 or TRBV6-3 and J is TRBJ1-6; 7 nucleotides agree with TRBD1. V shed 5 bases, J shed 10 bases, and the junction held 11 bases outside the gene matches. This CDR3 has 15 residues. Germline CDR1 and CDR2: MNHEY and SVGEGT. The CDR3 nucleotides read TGTGCCAGCAGTACACACGGGACAGTACGCTCACCCCTCCACTTT. Residues: CASSTHGTVRSPLHF.